This T cell receptor (beta chain) comes out of a study of blood T cell repertoires in COVID-19. Germline V gives CDR1 SGHDN, CDR2 FVKESK. The CDR3 covers 18 residues. With 4 bases clipped from V and 7 bases from J, the junction kept 11 bases outside the gene matches. Those enrolled, adults aged roughly 18 to 100 years, came from some 25 US areas. Donors in Cohort 3 who had recovered were those with two negative PCRs, healthcare professional clearance, or resolution of their symptoms. Libraries were prepared by immunoSEQ multiplex PCR; TCRdb keeps only in-frame clonotypes and omits some of them. Of around 150,000 clones in the sample, 75% to 80% are singletons; the top ten hold over 2.5%.

The gene calls are TRBV14 and TRBJ2-2, with TRBD2 identical over 14 bases. The TCR was taken from a woman aged 45-65 years who had recovered from COVID-19. Material for sequencing was PBMCs or T cells enriched from blood (not recorded which). For the CDR3, the DNA is TGTGCCAGCAGCCCCGGGACTAGCGGGAGCGGTCAAGACGGGGAGCTGTTTTTT. Its translation is CASSPGTSGSGQDGELFF.